This T cell receptor (beta chain) emerged from a study of cytomegalovirus exposure and HLA in healthy donors. The CDR3 consists of 13 residues. With 6 bases removed from V and 1 base from J, the gap between germline ends came to 8 bases. The V gene's germline CDR1 is LNHDA and CDR2 SQIVND (reference sequence). PCR employed 60 Vbeta and 13 Jbeta primers. Repertoires were generated with immunoSEQ multiplex PCR, while TCRdb's copy carries only in-frame clones and drops some. The sample yields around 160,000 clones, 60% to 80% seen once. Notes on this clone: Its antigen is not identified.

Overall study findings and caveats: Cytomegalovirus-associated status was assigned to some 180 TCR beta chains.

The TCR was taken from a man aged 50 to 59 in good health and CMV-seropositive. The gene calls are TRBV19 and TRBJ2-3; D is perhaps TRBD2 (5 bases). The sequenced material came from PBMCs. The chain's CDR3 is CASRPRGTDTQYF. The CDR3 nucleotides are TGTGCCAGTAGACCGAGGGGCACAGATACGCAGTATTTT.